This entry features one T cell receptor (beta chain) sequence. The data derive from a study of technical replicates of blood from a few donors. Assay: immunoSEQ multiplex PCR; the TCRdb copy retains only in-frame clones and omits some. The table records 70,000 to 95,000 clones, 95% to 98% of them present only once. Deletions cut 3 bases from V and 7 bases from J, with 14 bases between. The germline V gene encodes CDR1 SGHRS and CDR2 YFSETQ. The CDR3 is 14 amino acids. The chain combines TRBV5-1 with TRBJ2-1; D not resolved. Sequencing used T cells isolated from PBMCs. The sequence was obtained from a human donor in good health. CDR3 amino acids: CASSSRVAANEQFF. CDR3 nucleotide sequence: TGCGCCAGCAGCTCCCGAGTCGCGGCAAATGAGCAGTTCTTC.